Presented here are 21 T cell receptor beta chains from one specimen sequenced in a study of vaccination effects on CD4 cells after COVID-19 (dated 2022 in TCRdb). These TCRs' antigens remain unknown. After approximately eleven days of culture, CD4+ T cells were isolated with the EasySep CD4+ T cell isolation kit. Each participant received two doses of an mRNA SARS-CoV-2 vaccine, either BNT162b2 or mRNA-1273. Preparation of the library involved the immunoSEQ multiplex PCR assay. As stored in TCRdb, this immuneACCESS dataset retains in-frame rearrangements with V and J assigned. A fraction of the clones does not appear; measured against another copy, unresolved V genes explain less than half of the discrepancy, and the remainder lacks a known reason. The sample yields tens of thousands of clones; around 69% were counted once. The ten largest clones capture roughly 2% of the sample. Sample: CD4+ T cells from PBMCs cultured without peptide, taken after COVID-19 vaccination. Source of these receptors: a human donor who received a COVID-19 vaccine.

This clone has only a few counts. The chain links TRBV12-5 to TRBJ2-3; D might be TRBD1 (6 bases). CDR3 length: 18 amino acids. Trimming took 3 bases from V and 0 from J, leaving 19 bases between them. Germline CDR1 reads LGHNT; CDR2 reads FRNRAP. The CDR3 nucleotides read TGTGCTAGTGGTTTCACCCGAGACGGGACAAAGAGCACAGATACGCAGTATTTT. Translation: CASGFTRDGTKSTDTQYF.

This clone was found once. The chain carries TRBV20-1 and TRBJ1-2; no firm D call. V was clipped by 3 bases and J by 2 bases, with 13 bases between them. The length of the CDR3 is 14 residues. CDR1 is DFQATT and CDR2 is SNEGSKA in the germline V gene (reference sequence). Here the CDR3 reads CSASLAPGNYGYTF. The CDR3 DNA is TGCAGTGCTAGTTTAGCGCCGGGGAACTATGGCTACACCTTC.

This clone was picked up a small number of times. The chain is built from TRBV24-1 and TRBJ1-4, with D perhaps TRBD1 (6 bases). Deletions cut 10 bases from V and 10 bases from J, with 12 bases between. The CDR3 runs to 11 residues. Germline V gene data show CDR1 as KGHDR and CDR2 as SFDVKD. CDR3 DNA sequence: TGTGCCACATCAATGGGGGCAAAACTGTTTTTT. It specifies CATSMGAKLFF.

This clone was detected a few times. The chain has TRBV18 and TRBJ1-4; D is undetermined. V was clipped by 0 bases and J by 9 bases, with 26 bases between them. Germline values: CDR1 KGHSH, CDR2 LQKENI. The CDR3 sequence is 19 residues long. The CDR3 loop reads CASSPPGAVGPFSQKKLFF. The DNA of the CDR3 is TGTGCCAGCTCACCACCGGGTGCAGTTGGGCCCTTCAGCCAAAAAAAACTGTTTTTT.

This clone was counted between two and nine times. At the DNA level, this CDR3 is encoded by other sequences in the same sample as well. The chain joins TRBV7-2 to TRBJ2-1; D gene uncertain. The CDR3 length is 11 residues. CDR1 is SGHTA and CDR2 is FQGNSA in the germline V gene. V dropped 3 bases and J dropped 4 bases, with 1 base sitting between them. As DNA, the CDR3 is TGTGCCAGCAGCTTTTACAATGAGCAGTTCTTC. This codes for CASSFYNEQFF. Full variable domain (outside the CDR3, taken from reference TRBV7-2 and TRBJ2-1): GAGVSQSPSNKVTEKGKDVELRCDPISGHTALYWYRQSLGQGLEFLIYFQGNSAPDKSGLPSDRFSAERTGGSVSTLTIQRTQQEDSAVYLCASSFYNEQFFGPGTRLTVL.

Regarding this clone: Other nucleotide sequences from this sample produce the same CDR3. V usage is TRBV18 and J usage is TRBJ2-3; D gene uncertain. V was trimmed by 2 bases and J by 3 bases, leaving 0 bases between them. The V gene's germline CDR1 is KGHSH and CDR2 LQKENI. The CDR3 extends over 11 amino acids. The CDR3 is CASSPTDTQYF. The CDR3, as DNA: TGTGCCAGCTCACCAACAGATACGCAGTATTTT.

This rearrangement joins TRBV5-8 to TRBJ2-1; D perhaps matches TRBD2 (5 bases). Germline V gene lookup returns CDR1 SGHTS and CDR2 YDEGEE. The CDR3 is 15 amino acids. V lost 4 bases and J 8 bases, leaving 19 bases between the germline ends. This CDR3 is CASSLALKQSDEQFF. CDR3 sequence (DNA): TGTGCCAGCAGCCTAGCCTTGAAACAATCCGATGAGCAGTTCTTC.

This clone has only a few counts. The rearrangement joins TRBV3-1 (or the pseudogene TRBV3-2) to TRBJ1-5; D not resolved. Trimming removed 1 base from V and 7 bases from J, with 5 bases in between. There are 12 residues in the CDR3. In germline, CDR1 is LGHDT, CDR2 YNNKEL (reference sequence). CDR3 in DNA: TGTGCCAGCAGCCAAGGGGGACAGCCCCAGCATTTT. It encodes CASSQGGQPQHF.

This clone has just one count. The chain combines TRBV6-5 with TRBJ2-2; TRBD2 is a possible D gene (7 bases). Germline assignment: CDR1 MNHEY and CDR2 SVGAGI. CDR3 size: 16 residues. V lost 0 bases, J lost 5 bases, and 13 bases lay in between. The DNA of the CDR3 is TGTGCCAGCAGTTACTCGATCGGGGGGCGAACCGGGGAGCTGTTTTTT. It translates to CASSYSIGGRTGELFF.

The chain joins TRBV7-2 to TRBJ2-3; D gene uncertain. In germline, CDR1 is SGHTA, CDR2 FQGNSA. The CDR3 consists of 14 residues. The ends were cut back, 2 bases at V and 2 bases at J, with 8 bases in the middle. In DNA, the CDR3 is TGTGCCAGCAGCTTATCGCCAGCCACAGATACGCAGTATTTT. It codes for CASSLSPATDTQYF.

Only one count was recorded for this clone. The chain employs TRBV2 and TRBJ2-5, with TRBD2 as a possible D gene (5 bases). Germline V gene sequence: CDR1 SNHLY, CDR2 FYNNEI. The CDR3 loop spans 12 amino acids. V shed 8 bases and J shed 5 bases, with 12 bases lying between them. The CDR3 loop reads CASEIRGETQYF. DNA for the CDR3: TGTGCCAGCGAAATCCGAGGGGAGACCCAGTACTTC.

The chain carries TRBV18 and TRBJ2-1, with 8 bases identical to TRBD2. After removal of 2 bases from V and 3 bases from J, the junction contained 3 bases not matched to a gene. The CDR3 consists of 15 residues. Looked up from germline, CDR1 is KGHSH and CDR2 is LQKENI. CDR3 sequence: CASSPSGGVYNEQFF. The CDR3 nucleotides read TGTGCCAGCTCACCATCGGGGGGGGTCTACAATGAGCAGTTCTTC.

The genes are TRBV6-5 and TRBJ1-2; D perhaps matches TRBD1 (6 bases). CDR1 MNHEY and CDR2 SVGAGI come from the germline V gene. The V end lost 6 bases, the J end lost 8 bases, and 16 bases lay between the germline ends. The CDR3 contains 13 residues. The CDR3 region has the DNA TGTGCCAGCAGCGAGACAGGTCGGAGAGGCTACACCTTC. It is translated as CASSETGRRGYTF.

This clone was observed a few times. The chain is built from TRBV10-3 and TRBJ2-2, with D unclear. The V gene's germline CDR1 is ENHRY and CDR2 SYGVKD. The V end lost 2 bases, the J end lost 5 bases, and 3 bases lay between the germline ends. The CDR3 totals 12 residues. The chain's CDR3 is CAISEATGELFF. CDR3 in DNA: TGTGCCATCAGTGAGGCTACCGGGGAGCTGTTTTTT.

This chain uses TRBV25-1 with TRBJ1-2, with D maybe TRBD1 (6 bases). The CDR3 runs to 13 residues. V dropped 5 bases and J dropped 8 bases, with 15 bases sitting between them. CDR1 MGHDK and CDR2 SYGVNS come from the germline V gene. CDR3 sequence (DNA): TGTGCCAGCAGTAGAGACAGGAGGGGCGGCTACACCTTC. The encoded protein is CASSRDRRGGYTF.

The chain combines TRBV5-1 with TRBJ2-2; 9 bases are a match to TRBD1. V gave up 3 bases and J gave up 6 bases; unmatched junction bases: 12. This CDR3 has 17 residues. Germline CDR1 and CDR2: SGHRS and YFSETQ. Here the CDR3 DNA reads TGCGCCAGCAGCTATCAACCGGGACAGGGATCCGCCGGGGAGCTGTTTTTT. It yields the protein CASSYQPGQGSAGELFF.

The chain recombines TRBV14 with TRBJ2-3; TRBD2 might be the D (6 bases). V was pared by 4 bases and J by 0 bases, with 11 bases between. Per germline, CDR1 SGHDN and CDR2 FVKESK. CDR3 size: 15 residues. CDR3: CASSPGLLSTDTQYF. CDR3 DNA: TGTGCCAGCAGCCCGGGACTCCTCAGCACAGATACGCAGTATTTT.

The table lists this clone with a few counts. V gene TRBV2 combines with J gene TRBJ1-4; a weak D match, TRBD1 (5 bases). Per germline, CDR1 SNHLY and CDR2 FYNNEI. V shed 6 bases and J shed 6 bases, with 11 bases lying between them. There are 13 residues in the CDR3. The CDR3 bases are TGTGCCAGCAGCCCTCTGGGGGATGAAAAACTGTTTTTT. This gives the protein CASSPLGDEKLFF.

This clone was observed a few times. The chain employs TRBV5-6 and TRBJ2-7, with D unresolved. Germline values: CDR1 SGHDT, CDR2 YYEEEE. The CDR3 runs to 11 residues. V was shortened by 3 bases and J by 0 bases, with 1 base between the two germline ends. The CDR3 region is CASSYSYEQYV. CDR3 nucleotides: TGTGCCAGCAGCTACTCCTACGAGCAGTACGTC.

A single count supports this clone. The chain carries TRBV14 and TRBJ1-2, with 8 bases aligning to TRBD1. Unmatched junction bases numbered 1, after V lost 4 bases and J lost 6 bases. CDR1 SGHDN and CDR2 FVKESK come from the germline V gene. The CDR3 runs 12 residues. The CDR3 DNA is TGTGCCAGCAGCCCGACAGGGGATGGCTACACCTTC. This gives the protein CASSPTGDGYTF.

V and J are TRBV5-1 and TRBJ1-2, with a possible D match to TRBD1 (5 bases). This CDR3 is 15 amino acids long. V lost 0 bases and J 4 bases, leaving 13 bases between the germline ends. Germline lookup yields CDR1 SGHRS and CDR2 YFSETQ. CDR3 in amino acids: CASSLVAGLSYGYTF. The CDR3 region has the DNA TGCGCCAGCAGCTTGGTGGCAGGGCTGTCCTATGGCTACACCTTC.